A single T cell receptor beta chain is shown here with its context. This clonotype was counted between two and nine times. Its antigen specificity is not known. No qualities accompany the bases; no much larger clone lies one base away. The sample comes from a study of CD8 T cells in ankylosing spondylitis (dated by TCRdb to the late 2010s). Regarding the study in general: T cell receptor beta repertoires were profiled in healthy donors and ankylosing spondylitis patients so that disease-linked TCR variants could be found. In total, the full study cohort was made up of approximately 99 healthy donors and some 26 ankylosing spondylitis patients. Peripheral blood was sampled, and synovial fluid was additionally collected from ankylosing spondylitis patients.

Sequencing instrument: Illumina HiSeq 2500. TCR beta libraries were prepared by quantitative 5'-RACE with molecular barcodes. Concerning the study's data processing: A new computational method, built on a probabilistic model of VDJ rearrangement, was used to identify disease-linked TCR variants. TCRdb reprocessed the public reads (quality trimming at Q25 with fastp, clone calling with MiXCR) and kept in-frame beta chains. Merged by CDR3 protein, the rows form single entries marked with the most common genes and DNA. TCRdb assigned the V and J calls; the authors' analysis was not used. Present in this sample are around 210,000 distinct CDR3 sequences, approximately 8% of which were seen just once. The ten largest clonotypes hold 4.8% of the sample. Study-wide findings and limitations: The disease-linked clones were reported to be significantly enriched in matched synovial fluid samples from ankylosing spondylitis patients. Some TCR beta motif variants had previously been reported in synovial fluid and blood of reactive arthritis patients, which suggested common disease-initiation mechanisms. A TCR beta motif of roughly 8 highly homologous amino acid variants appeared characteristic of blood from ankylosing spondylitis patients. In peripheral blood, the disease-linked clones were found at relatively low frequencies and had a CD8+ phenotype.

The CDR3 starts with the cysteine, ends with the phenylalanine, and has 15 residues. The entry retains the CDR3 DNA only, 45 bases that are in frame from base 1. Based on the germline V gene, the CDR1 and CDR2 sequences are SGHTA and FQGNSA. Germline trimming: 8 bases from V, 4 bases from J; junction bases outside gene matches: 11. This clonotype was sampled from a female donor with ankylosing spondylitis or in good health (not recorded which). The chain employs TRBV7-2 and TRBJ2-1; TRBD2 matches 7 bases in the middle. The sequenced sample consisted of blood, either unsorted or a sorted T cell fraction (not recorded which). The nucleotide sequence is given as TGTGCCAGCGGGCTAGCGGAGGGGACTTACAATGAGCAGTTCTTC. It translates as CASGLAEGTYNEQFF. The full variable domain, completed from the reference TRBV7-2 and TRBJ2-1 proteins outside the CDR3, reads GAGVSQSPSNKVTEKGKDVELRCDPISGHTALYWYRQSLGQGLEFLIYFQGNSAPDKSGLPSDRFSAERTGGSVSTLTIQRTQQEDSAVYLCASGLAEGTYNEQFFGPGTRLTVL.